Listed below are T cell receptor beta chains from one sample, sequenced in a study of identical twins. Each CDR3 protein gets one entry after TCRdb re-called the 5' RACE reads with MiXCR. The sample shows approximately 190,000 distinct CDR3 sequences, approximately 16% of them seen only once. The same data also went into a second study, on T cells expressing NK-cell markers.

Specimen: CD8+ T cells sorted from blood. These receptors were collected from a woman under 30 in good health. Each CDR3 is given with its conserved first and last residue.

j_call cdr3_length v_call cdr3_aa
TRBJ2-7 14 TRBV29-1 CSAGDRGLSYEQYF
TRBJ2-7 13 TRBV12-3/TRBV12-4 CASTPDNSYEQYF
TRBJ2-3 13 TRBV20-1 CSASRGGRDTQYF
TRBJ1-2 15 TRBV20-1 CSARAQGYPSYGYTF
TRBJ2-1 15 TRBV27 CASSLSDSSYNEQFF
TRBJ1-1 16 TRBV7-9 CASSPRGQGAYTEAFF
TRBJ2-1 16 TRBV12-3/TRBV12-4 CASSSLGQGPYNEQFF
TRBJ2-1 18 TRBV12-2 CASRLDGLAGVGRNEQFF
TRBJ2-7 16 TRBV27 CASSSLAGSASYEQYF
TRBJ2-7 13 TRBV7-6 CASSAPGGVEQYF
TRBJ2-2 16 TRBV19 CASSIVTGNTAGELFF
TRBJ1-1 12 TRBV7-9 CASSTTITEAFF
TRBJ2-5 15 TRBV14 CASSRKIGQGETQYF